What follows are 24 T cell receptor beta chains derived from one specimen sequenced in a study of blood T cell repertoires in COVID-19. Libraries were prepared by immunoSEQ multiplex PCR; TCRdb keeps only in-frame clonotypes and omits some of them. The sample contains about 73,000 clones, around four fifths of which appear only once. Sequenced input: peripheral blood. Receptors originate from a man older than 75 with active or convalescent COVID-19.

The chain uses TRBV29-1 and TRBJ2-3; 15 positions agree with TRBD2. Unmatched junction bases numbered 1, after V lost 1 base and J lost 2 bases. Germline CDR1 reads SQVTM; CDR2 reads ANQGSEA. The CDR3 is made up of 16 amino acids. The CDR3 DNA follows: TGCAGCGTTGAAGGGACTAGCGGGGGGGCCACAGATACGCAGTATTTT. Its translation is CSVEGTSGGATDTQYF.

The chain links TRBV4-2 to TRBJ1-4; D possibly corresponds to TRBD1 (6 bases). From germline, CDR1 is LGHNA and CDR2 YNFKEQ. The CDR3 length is 16 residues. With 2 bases removed from V and 6 bases from J, the gap between germline ends came to 16 bases. In DNA form, the CDR3 reads TGTGCCAGCAGCCAATGGGTGTTGGCAGGGGATGAAAAACTGTTTTTT. Protein product: CASSQWVLAGDEKLFF.

The V gene is TRBV6-5, the J gene TRBJ1-4; no definite D call. This CDR3 contains 14 residues. V was clipped by 0 bases and J by 8 bases, with 10 bases between them. CDR1 and CDR2 (germline): MNHEY, SVGAGI. The CDR3 nucleotides read TGTGCCAGCAGTTACTCCGGGGAGGAAGAAAAACTGTTTTTT. The encoded protein is CASSYSGEEEKLFF.

The chain carries TRBV27 and TRBJ2-2; 12 bases are shared with TRBD2. The ends lost 6 bases at V and 6 bases at J; junction bases unmatched: 11. The CDR3 covers 17 residues. Germline values: CDR1 MNHEY, CDR2 SMNVEV (reference sequence). CDR3 bases: TGTGCCAGCAGAAAGACTAGCGGGAGTCACCGCGCCGGGGAGCTGTTTTTT. Its translation: CASRKTSGSHRAGELFF.

The chain recombines TRBV6-6 with TRBJ2-3; D is perhaps TRBD1 (6 bases). Germline CDR1 and CDR2: MNHNY and SVGAGI (reference sequence). V lost 7 bases to trimming and J lost 5 bases, with 19 bases between them. The CDR3 covers 15 residues. Written as DNA, the CDR3 is TGTGCCAGCACTAGAAGTGGCAGGGGAAAAGATACGCAGTATTTT. It is translated as CASTRSGRGKDTQYF.

The V and J genes are TRBV5-1 and TRBJ2-7, with 7 bases that match TRBD1. V trimming: 1 base; J trimming: 6 bases; junction bases outside the gene matches: 10. The CDR3 totals 15 residues. Germline V CDR1 and CDR2: SGHRS, YFSETQ. The CDR3 nucleotides read TGCGCCAGCAGCTTGCGAGGGGGCCGCCTGCGCGAGCAGTACTTC. It specifies CASSLRGGRLREQYF.

The rearrangement links TRBV20-1 to TRBJ2-3, with D possibly matching TRBD2 (5 bases). Trimming removed 3 bases at V and 2 bases at J, with 12 bases between. Germline loops: CDR1 DFQATT, CDR2 SNEGSKA (reference sequence). The CDR3 contains 14 residues. CDR3 in amino acids: CSASASSFTDTQYF. For the CDR3, the DNA is TGCAGTGCTAGTGCTAGCTCATTCACAGATACGCAGTATTTT.

V gene TRBV21-1 combines with J gene TRBJ2-3; TRBD1 reflects the table's D call only, with no check against the DNA. TRBV21-1 is labeled a pseudogene. The CDR3 covers 17 residues. CDR3 protein: CASSNGGDRQSTDTQYF. The CDR3 coding sequence is TGTGCCAGCAGCAATGGTGGGGACAGGCAAAGCACAGATACGCAGTATTTT.

The J gene is TRBJ1-4, the V gene TRBV5-1; tentatively, D is TRBD1 (6 bases). Deletions cut 0 bases from V and 0 bases from J, with 9 bases between. CDR3 size: 16 residues. Looked up from germline, CDR1 is SGHRS and CDR2 is YFSETQ. The CDR3 here is CASSLGDRTTNEKLFF. The CDR3 nucleotides read TGCGCCAGCAGCTTGGGTGACAGGACAACTAATGAAAAACTGTTTTTT.

The rearrangement links TRBV19 to TRBJ1-2; D remains unclear. CDR1 is LNHDA, CDR2 SQIVND, per germline (reference sequence). The CDR3 is 16 amino acids. V was trimmed by 3 bases and J by 2 bases, leaving 16 bases between them. The CDR3 DNA reads TGTGCCAGTAGTATGTCCGCAGGATCGTCAAACTATGGCTACACCTTC. Translating it yields CASSMSAGSSNYGYTF. The full variable domain, its missing parts supplied by reference TRBV19 and TRBJ1-2, is DGGITQSPKYLFRKEGQNVTLSCEQNLNHDAMYWYRQDPGQGLRLIYYSQIVNDFQKGDIAEGYSVSREKKESFPLTVTSAQKNPTAFYLCASSMSAGSSNYGYTFGSGTRLTVV.

The chain combines TRBV6-5 with TRBJ1-1; the D gene is possibly TRBD1 (5 bases). Deletions cut 6 bases from V and 9 bases from J, with 11 bases between. The CDR3 has 11 residues. The V gene's germline CDR1 is MNHEY and CDR2 SVGAGI. This CDR3 reads CASSRDRQAFF. CDR3 bases: TGTGCCAGCAGCCGAGACAGACAAGCTTTCTTT.

Only a few counts were recorded for this clone. The chain links TRBV28 to TRBJ2-5, with TRBD2 matching over 7 bases. The V gene end was trimmed by 5 bases and the J gene end by 5 bases; junction bases not matched to a gene: 5. Germline lookup yields CDR1 MDHEN and CDR2 SYDVKM. CDR3 size: 13 residues. The CDR3 loop is CASSTTSWETQYF. DNA for the CDR3: TGTGCCAGCAGTACGACTAGCTGGGAGACCCAGTACTTC.

V gene TRBV5-1 combines with J gene TRBJ1-4; TRBD1 matches at 8 bases. Trimming took 4 bases from V and 7 from J; bases not matched to a gene: 9. The CDR3 has 15 amino acids. Looked up from germline, CDR1 is SGHRS and CDR2 is YFSETQ. As DNA, the CDR3 is TGCGCCAGCAGCGCCCAGACAGGGGAGGCTGAAAAACTGTTTTTT. It specifies CASSAQTGEAEKLFF.

The chain has TRBV30 and TRBJ1-5; D unresolved. The CDR3 contains 15 residues. In germline, CDR1 is GTSNPN, CDR2 SVGIG (reference sequence). V lost 0 bases, J lost 0 bases, and 9 bases lay in between. The chain's CDR3 is CAWSVGQISNQPQHF. The DNA for the CDR3 is TGTGCCTGGAGTGTTGGCCAGATTAGCAATCAGCCCCAGCATTTT.

This rearrangement joins TRBV5-4 to TRBJ2-7, with TRBD2 as a possible D gene (6 bases). Germline CDR1 is SGHNT and CDR2 is YYREEE (reference sequence). The CDR3 contains 15 residues. V was pared by 2 bases and J by 6 bases, with 18 bases between. DNA of the CDR3: TGTGCCAGCAGCTTCGATCCAGGCGGGGATTTCGAGCAGTACTTC. Translation gives CASSFDPGGDFEQYF.

The V and J genes are TRBV2 and TRBJ1-2, with TRBD1 matching 7 bases. V dropped 5 bases and J dropped 4; count of bases not matched to a gene: 4. This CDR3 is built from 13 residues. The germline V gene encodes CDR1 SNHLY and CDR2 FYNNEI. The CDR3: CASSPGTAYGYTF. For the CDR3, the DNA is TGTGCCAGCAGTCCAGGGACAGCCTATGGCTACACCTTC.

The rearrangement links TRBV7-6 to TRBJ2-7; D call uncertain. With 1 base removed from V and 6 bases from J, the gap between germline ends came to 10 bases. CDR1 is SGHVS, CDR2 FNYEAQ, per germline. CDR3 size: 13 residues. CDR3 loop: CASSLVRRSEQYF. DNA for the CDR3: TGTGCCAGCAGCTTAGTACGCAGAAGCGAGCAGTACTTC.

This chain connects TRBV6-6 to TRBJ1-2; D is possibly TRBD1 (5 bases). Trimming shortened V by 0 bases and J by 3 bases, and 11 bases separated the two germline ends. Germline CDR1 MNHNY, CDR2 SVGAGI (reference sequence). The CDR3 covers 15 residues. CDR3 nucleotides: TGTGCCAGCAGTTACTCGGCCAGGGTAGACTATGGCTACACCTTC. Its protein is CASSYSARVDYGYTF.

The CDR3 loop is CASSQAGITDTQYF. The CDR3 DNA is TGTGCCAGCAGCCAAGCGGGGATCACAGATACGCAGTATTTT. The chain has TRBV3-1 (or the pseudogene TRBV3-2) and TRBJ2-3; D is perhaps TRBD2 (5 bases). The germline gives CDR1 LGHDT, CDR2 YNNKEL (reference sequence). The CDR3 has 14 amino acids. V shed 1 base and J shed 2 bases, with 7 bases lying between them.

The J gene is TRBJ1-1, the V gene TRBV7-9; D might be TRBD1 (6 bases). The germline gives CDR1 SEHNR, CDR2 FQNEAQ (reference sequence). The CDR3 has 15 amino acids. The V and J ends lost 4 bases and 4 bases respectively, with 16 bases between them. Here the CDR3 reads CASSSYRGARTEAFF. CDR3 nucleotides: TGTGCCAGCAGCTCATATCGGGGGGCGCGCACTGAAGCTTTCTTT.

The V call is TRBV14, the J call TRBJ1-1; 10 positions agree with TRBD1. The CDR3 contains 14 residues. Trimming removed 7 bases from V and 4 bases from J; junction bases left unmatched: 6. Germline V gives CDR1 SGHDN, CDR2 FVKESK. The CDR3 sequence: CASKRDRGGTEAFF. CDR3 nucleotides: TGTGCCAGCAAAAGGGACAGGGGAGGCACTGAAGCTTTCTTT.

The V gene is TRBV21-1, the J gene TRBJ2-5; the table gives TRBD1 as D, unverified against the DNA. TRBV21-1 is recorded as a pseudogene. This CDR3 contains 12 residues. The DNA of the CDR3 is TGTGCCAGCAGAGACAGGGAGGAGACCCAGTACTTC. As protein: CASRDREETQYF.

This sequence joins TRBV7-6 and TRBJ2-7, with D perhaps TRBD2 (5 bases). Trimming removed 0 bases from V and 1 base from J, with 10 bases in between. The CDR3 is 15 residues long. CDR1 and CDR2 from the germline V gene are SGHVS and FNYEAQ. CDR3 nucleotides: TGTGCCAGCAGCTTAGCGGACGGACTTTCCTACGAGCAGTACTTC. Protein sequence: CASSLADGLSYEQYF.

The chain uses TRBV4-1 and TRBJ2-2; maybe TRBD2 (6 bases). Per germline, CDR1 MGHRA and CDR2 YSYEKL. The CDR3 has 16 amino acids. Trimming removed 2 bases at V and 4 bases at J, with 14 bases between. The CDR3 loop reads CASSQRDLGSTGELFF. The CDR3 DNA follows: TGCGCCAGCAGCCAACGGGACTTGGGGAGCACCGGGGAGCTGTTTTTT.